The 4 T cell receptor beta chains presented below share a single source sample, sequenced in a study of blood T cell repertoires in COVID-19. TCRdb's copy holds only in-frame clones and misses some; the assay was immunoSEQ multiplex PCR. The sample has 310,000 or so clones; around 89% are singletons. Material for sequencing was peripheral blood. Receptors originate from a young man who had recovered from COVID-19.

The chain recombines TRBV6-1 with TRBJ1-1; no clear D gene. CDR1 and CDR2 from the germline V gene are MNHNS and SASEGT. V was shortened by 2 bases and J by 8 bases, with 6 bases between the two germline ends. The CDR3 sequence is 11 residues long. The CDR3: CASSESLEAFF. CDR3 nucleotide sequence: TGTGCCAGCAGTGAAAGTCTAGAAGCTTTCTTT.

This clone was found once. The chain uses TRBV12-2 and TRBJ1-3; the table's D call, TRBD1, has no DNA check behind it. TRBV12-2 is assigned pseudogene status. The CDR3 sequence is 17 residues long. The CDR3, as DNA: TGTGCAAGTCGCTTCGTCCAGACAGGATCCTCTGGAAACACCATATATTTT. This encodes CASRFVQTGSSGNTIYF.

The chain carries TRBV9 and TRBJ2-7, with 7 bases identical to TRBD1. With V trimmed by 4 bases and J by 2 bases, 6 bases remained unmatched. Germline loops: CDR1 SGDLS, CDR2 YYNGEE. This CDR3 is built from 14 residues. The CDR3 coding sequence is TGTGCCAGCAGCCCCAACAGGGGAACCTACGAGCAGTACTTC. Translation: CASSPNRGTYEQYF.

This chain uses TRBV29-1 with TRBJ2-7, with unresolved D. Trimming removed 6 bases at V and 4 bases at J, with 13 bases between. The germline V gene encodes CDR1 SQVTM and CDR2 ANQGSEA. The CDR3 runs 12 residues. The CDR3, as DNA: TGCAGCGTGCAGGCAGGTTCGTACGAGCAGTACTTC. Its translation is CSVQAGSYEQYF.